Sequencing of this T cell receptor (beta chain) was carried out in a study of OX40 agonist ivuxolimab in advanced cancers. Sequencing used immunoSEQ multiplex PCR; TCRdb keeps in-frame clones, though not all of them. The data contain under 85,000 clones, over 75% of them singletons. The CDR3 runs to 12 residues. Deletions cut 8 bases from V and 7 bases from J, with 13 bases between. Looked up from germline, CDR1 is LNHDA and CDR2 is SQIVND (reference sequence). The origin of this receptor is an adult with an advanced solid tumor such as melanoma, head and neck, liver or kidney cancer. J is TRBJ2-3 and V is TRBV19; the D gene could be TRBD1 or TRBD2 (6 bases each). This material consisted of CD4+ or CD8+ T cells sorted from blood, taken in a trial of the OX40 agonist ivuxolimab. The CDR3 sequence is CASEGGSHTQYF. Here the CDR3 DNA reads TGTGCCAGTGAGGGGGGTTCACATACGCAGTATTTT.